The 6 T cell receptor beta chains given below trace back to one sample, sequenced in a study of radiotherapy plus CTLA-4 blockade in lung cancer. TCRdb keeps only in-frame clones here, not all; method: immunoSEQ multiplex PCR. This table has 65,000 to 90,000 clones, roughly 91% appearing once. The sample consisted of peripheral blood, taken from a patient treated with radiotherapy plus ipilimumab. The receptors here all came from a human donor with non-small cell lung cancer that progressed on radiotherapy plus ipilimumab.

CDR3 residues: CASSTTAQGYNEQFF. In DNA, the CDR3 is TGTGCCAGCAGCACAACGGCGCAGGGATACAATGAGCAGTTCTTC. This chain uses TRBV11-3 with TRBJ2-1, with a tentative D call TRBD1 (5 bases). V was clipped by 5 bases and J by 4 bases, with 15 bases between them. The CDR3 has 15 residues. CDR1 is SGHNT and CDR2 is YENEEA in the germline V gene.

The chain is built from TRBV28 and TRBJ2-3; D unclear. The V end lost 2 bases, the J end lost 2 bases, and 8 bases lay between the germline ends. The CDR3 runs 14 residues. Germline lookup yields CDR1 MDHEN and CDR2 SYDVKM. In DNA form, the CDR3 reads TGTGCCAGCAGTTTAGGGGTGGACACAGATACGCAGTATTTT. It codes for CASSLGVDTDTQYF.

The chain has TRBV7-9 and TRBJ2-7; 9 bases are shared with TRBD1. Germline values: CDR1 SEHNR, CDR2 FQNEAQ (reference sequence). V trimming: 6 bases; J trimming: 4 bases; junction bases outside the gene matches: 4. This CDR3 spans 13 amino acids. The CDR3 protein is CASRRGTGYEQYF. The DNA for the CDR3 is TGTGCCAGCAGGCGAGGGACAGGGTACGAGCAGTACTTC.

The chain recombines TRBV15 with TRBJ2-1; possibly TRBD1 for D (5 bases). Germline V lookup: CDR1 LNHNV, CDR2 YYDKDF (reference sequence). The ends were cut back, 3 bases at V and 12 bases at J, with 15 bases in the middle. This CDR3 has 13 residues. CDR3 nucleotide sequence: TGTGCCACCAGCAGGAACGACAGAGTCGGGCAGTTCTTC. This translates into CATSRNDRVGQFF.

The rearrangement uses TRBV2 and TRBJ2-5; D possibly matches TRBD1 or TRBD2 (6 bases each). The CDR3 has 18 amino acids. V was trimmed by 4 bases and J by 2 bases, leaving 23 bases between them. Germline V lookup: CDR1 SNHLY, CDR2 FYNNEI. CDR3 bases: TGTGCCAGCAGTGGGTCAGGGGAGGATTACTGGGTGCAAGAGACCCAGTACTTC. This gives the protein CASSGSGEDYWVQETQYF.

The chain has TRBV7-6 and TRBJ2-5, with a weak D call TRBD2 (5 bases). The CDR3 runs to 13 residues. The V end lost 1 base, the J end lost 2 bases, and 5 bases lay between the germline ends. In germline, CDR1 is SGHVS, CDR2 FNYEAQ. CDR3 region: CASSLGTQETQYF. The CDR3 region has the DNA TGTGCCAGCAGCTTAGGGACTCAAGAGACCCAGTACTTC.